This entry concerns a single T cell receptor beta chain. Germline V gene data show CDR1 as LGHDT and CDR2 as YNNKEL (reference sequence). The V end was cut by 4 bases, the J end by 4 bases, with 14 bases between. The CDR3 contains 15 residues. This sample was taken from a study of blood T cells in healthy people across ages. Study at large: Per two T cells, template switching captured roughly one barcoded beta molecule.

Through a sample-barcoded 5' primer and a J-beta primer mix, a second PCR was run for about 7 to 12 cycles. TCRdb analysed the 5' RACE reads with MiXCR anew, one entry per CDR3 protein. Of 380,000 or so distinct CDR3 sequences in the sample, roughly half are singletons; the top ten hold 45% to 60%. The source of this sequence is a man between 60 and 70 years old in good health. The sequencing input was blood. The V and J genes are TRBV3-1 and TRBJ1-3; TRBD1 might be the D (5 bases). The CDR3 here is CASSRDPSRGNTIYF. The CDR3 coding sequence is TGTGCCAGCAGCCGGGACCCGAGTCGGGGAAACACCATATATTTT.